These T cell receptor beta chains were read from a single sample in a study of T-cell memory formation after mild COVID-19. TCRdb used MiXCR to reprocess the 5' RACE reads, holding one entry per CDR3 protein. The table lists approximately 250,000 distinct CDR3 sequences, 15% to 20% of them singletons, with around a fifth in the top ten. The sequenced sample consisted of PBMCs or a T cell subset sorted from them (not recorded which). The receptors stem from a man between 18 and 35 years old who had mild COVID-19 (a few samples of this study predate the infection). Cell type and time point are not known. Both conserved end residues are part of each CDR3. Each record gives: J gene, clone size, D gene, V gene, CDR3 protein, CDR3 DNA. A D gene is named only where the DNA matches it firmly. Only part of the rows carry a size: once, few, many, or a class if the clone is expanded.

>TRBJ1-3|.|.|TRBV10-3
CAISEKGSGNTIYF
TGTGCCATCAGTGAGAAAGGGTCAGGAAACACCATATATTTT
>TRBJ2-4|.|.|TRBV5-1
CASSLDLAKNIQYF
TGCGCCAGCAGCTTGGACCTAGCCAAAAACATTCAGTACTTC
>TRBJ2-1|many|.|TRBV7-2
CASSLIVGEQFF
TGTGCCAGCAGCTTAATAGTCGGGGAGCAGTTCTTC
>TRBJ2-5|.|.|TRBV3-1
CASIRGETQYF
TGTGCCAGCATCAGAGGGGAGACCCAGTACTTC
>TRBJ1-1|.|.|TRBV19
CASSLGGVGTEAFF
TGTGCCAGTAGTCTGGGGGGGGTTGGCACTGAAGCTTTCTTT
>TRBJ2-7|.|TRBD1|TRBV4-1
CASSQGFRTGENEQYF
TGCGCCAGCAGCCAAGGCTTCAGGACAGGGGAGAACGAGCAGTACTTC
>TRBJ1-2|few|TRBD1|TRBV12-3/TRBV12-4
CASRWTGVGYTF
TGTGCCAGCAGGTGGACAGGGGTTGGCTACACCTTC
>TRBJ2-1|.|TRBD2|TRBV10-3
CATAGTSGVRSYNEQFF
TGTGCCACCGCTGGGACTAGCGGGGTGAGGTCCTACAATGAGCAGTTCTTC
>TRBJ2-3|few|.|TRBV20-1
CSAPRGGISTDTQYF
TGCAGTGCCCCCAGGGGGGGAATAAGCACAGATACGCAGTATTTT
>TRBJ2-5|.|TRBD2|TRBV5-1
CASSLGTSVGETQYF
TGCGCCAGCAGCTTGGGGACTAGCGTTGGAGAGACCCAGTACTTC
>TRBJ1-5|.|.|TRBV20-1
CSARDGIRGYSNQPQHF
TGCAGTGCTAGAGATGGGATCCGGGGGTATAGCAATCAGCCCCAGCATTTT
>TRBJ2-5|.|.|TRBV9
CASSQHQGGETQYF
TGTGCCAGCAGCCAACATCAGGGAGGAGAGACCCAGTACTTC
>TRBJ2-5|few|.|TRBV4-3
CASSQDQSGLETQYF
TGCGCCAGCAGCCAAGATCAAAGCGGTTTAGAGACCCAGTACTTC